The 29 T cell receptor beta chains given below trace back to one sample, sequenced in a study of shared clonotypes between healthy human individuals. Repertoires were generated with immunoSEQ multiplex PCR, while TCRdb's copy carries only in-frame clones and drops some. This sample has about 990,000 clones, with 75% to 80% found just once. Sequenced: memory CD4+ T cells from PBMCs. Stated subset: CD45RA-negative fraction. The source of these receptors is a young man in good health. Some clones in this sample may be carry-over from other donors' samples.

This chain joins TRBV27 and TRBJ2-6, with 8 bases that match TRBD1. V lost 10 bases and J lost 4; bases outside the gene matches: 12. The CDR3 covers 16 residues. CDR1 is MNHEY and CDR2 is SMNVEV in the germline V gene (reference sequence). CDR3 in DNA: TGTGCCACAAAAGGACAGGGTGAGGTGGGGGCCAACGTCCTGACTTTC. As protein: CATKGQGEVGANVLTF.

Ten or more counts support this clone. The chain combines TRBV11-2 with TRBJ1-1, with a possible D match to TRBD1 (6 bases). V lost 5 bases to trimming and J lost 8 bases, with 21 bases between them. The CDR3 runs to 15 residues. The germline V gene has CDR1 SGHAT and CDR2 FQNNGV. The CDR3 nucleotides read TGTGCCAGCAGCATAGGGGTCGGGGGGCCCGCAGAAGCTTTCTTT. It translates to CASSIGVGGPAEAFF.

The chain carries TRBV6-1 and TRBJ2-5; possibly TRBD1 for D (6 bases). The ends were cut back, 2 bases at V and 9 bases at J, with 13 bases in the middle. The germline V gene has CDR1 MNHNS and CDR2 SASEGT. The CDR3 runs to 13 residues. The CDR3 loop reads CASSETHRAAQYF. Here the CDR3 DNA reads TGTGCCAGCAGTGAAACACACAGGGCGGCCCAGTACTTC.

This sequence joins TRBV6-5 and TRBJ1-5; TRBD1 might be the D (6 bases). V dropped 2 bases and J dropped 3 bases, with 11 bases sitting between them. The CDR3 has 15 amino acids. Germline CDR1 reads MNHEY; CDR2 reads SVGAGI. CDR3 DNA: TGTGCCAGCAGTTACGACGGACAGAACAATCAGCCCCAGCATTTT. It specifies CASSYDGQNNQPQHF.

The V gene is TRBV30, the J gene TRBJ2-2; D gene ambiguous. The germline V and J ends were trimmed by 5 bases and 7 bases, with 8 bases remaining between them. Germline CDR1 reads GTSNPN; CDR2 reads SVGIG (reference sequence). This CDR3 has 11 residues. As DNA, the CDR3 is TGTGCCTGGGCTTCTTTCGGGGAGCTGTTTTTT. It encodes CAWASFGELFF.

The chain joins TRBV5-4 to TRBJ2-3; D is possibly TRBD2 (6 bases). Germline CDR1 is SGHNT and CDR2 is YYREEE (reference sequence). V was shortened by 8 bases and J by 2 bases, with 18 bases between the two germline ends. This CDR3 has 15 residues. The CDR3 DNA reads as TGTGCCAGTACTCGTTCAGCGGGCACCACAGATACGCAGTATTTT. It specifies CASTRSAGTTDTQYF.

V and J are TRBV7-9 and TRBJ2-7, with D hard to call. The CDR3 consists of 13 residues. Per the germline V gene, CDR1 is SEHNR and CDR2 is FQNEAQ (reference sequence). The V end lost 6 bases, the J end lost 3 bases, and 12 bases lay between the germline ends. The DNA of the CDR3 is TGTGCCAGCAGGGCCTGGCAAGGCTACGAGCAGTACTTC. Its translation is CASRAWQGYEQYF.

The chain is built from TRBV4-1 and TRBJ1-4, with no clear D. Trimming took 4 bases from V and 0 from J, leaving 9 bases between them. Per germline, CDR1 MGHRA and CDR2 YSYEKL. This CDR3 region has 15 residues. CDR3 DNA sequence: TGCGCCAGCAGCCTAAAGGCCGCAACTAATGAAAAACTGTTTTTT. It codes for CASSLKAATNEKLFF.

The V call is TRBV4-3, the J call TRBJ2-1; the match to TRBD2 covers 8 bases. The ends lost 1 base at V and 3 bases at J; junction bases unmatched: 8. The CDR3 totals 17 residues. The V gene's germline CDR1 is LGHNA and CDR2 YSLEER. The CDR3 is CASSQVFYAGGYNEQFF. DNA of the CDR3: TGCGCCAGCAGCCAAGTCTTCTACGCGGGAGGCTACAATGAGCAGTTCTTC.

The CDR3 spells CASTNEQFF. CDR3 in DNA: TGTGCCAGCACCAATGAGCAGTTCTTC. The gene calls are TRBV28 and TRBJ2-1; no reliable D call. The length of the CDR3 is 9 residues. Germline V gene sequence: CDR1 MDHEN, CDR2 SYDVKM. Between the trimmed V and J ends, which lost 7 bases and 6 bases, there was a span of 1 base.

In this sample, this clone turned up many times. This chain joins TRBV7-8 and TRBJ1-2; possible D gene TRBD1, 6 bases. The CDR3 runs to 15 residues. Trimming shortened V by 5 bases and J by 4 bases, and 17 bases separated the two germline ends. The germline V gene encodes CDR1 SGHVS and CDR2 FQNEAQ. CDR3 DNA sequence: TGTGCCAGCAGCCCTACGGTACAGGGCCTCTATGGCTACACCTTC. Translated, it gives CASSPTVQGLYGYTF.

There are a few counts of this clone. This chain uses TRBV19 with TRBJ1-1; D is possibly TRBD1 (5 bases). The ends were cut back, 5 bases at V and 2 bases at J, with 12 bases in the middle. Looked up from germline, CDR1 is LNHDA and CDR2 is SQIVND (reference sequence). CDR3 length: 14 amino acids. CDR3 residues: CASSRGQRNTEAFF. DNA of the CDR3: TGTGCCAGTAGTCGCGGACAAAGAAACACTGAAGCTTTCTTT.

In regard to this clone: At one end the junction does not follow the germline gene, possibly because of a read error. This chain connects TRBV5-3 to TRBJ2-5; D may be TRBD2 (5 bases). TRBV5-3 is given ORF status, its function remaining uncertain. This CDR3 has 13 amino acids. CDR3 in DNA: TGTGCCAGCAGCTTGGGAGTAGTGGAGACCCAGTACTTC. Its translation is CASSLGVVETQYF.

As concerns this clone: Within the sample, other DNA sequences also encode this same CDR3. The chain couples TRBV7-2 to TRBJ2-2; 9 bases fit TRBD2. Germline-derived CDR1 and CDR2 are SGHTA and FQGNSA. The CDR3 contains 14 residues. The V segment lost 3 bases and the J segment 6 bases; nucleotides outside the gene matches: 2. The CDR3 here is CASSLGLAAGELFF. CDR3 DNA: TGTGCCAGCAGCTTGGGACTAGCTGCCGGGGAGCTGTTTTTT.

DNA for the CDR3: TGTGCCATCAGTGAGTTTACTGAAAAACTGTTTTTT. Translation gives CAISEFTEKLFF. This chain joins TRBV10-3 and TRBJ1-4; D not resolved. Germline values: CDR1 ENHRY, CDR2 SYGVKD. This CDR3 spans 12 amino acids. Trimming removed 1 base at V and 7 bases at J, with 4 bases between.

The chain recombines TRBV9 with TRBJ1-3; D is undetermined. Trimming cost V 4 bases and J 4 bases, with 9 bases left between them. Per germline, CDR1 SGDLS and CDR2 YYNGEE. This CDR3 spans 13 amino acids. For the CDR3, the DNA is TGTGCCAGCAGCAGTATGGGAGGAAACACCATATATTTT. It translates to CASSSMGGNTIYF.

This clone was seen ten or more times. The genes are TRBV6-6 and TRBJ2-7; perhaps TRBD2 as D (5 bases). This CDR3 is built from 13 residues. From germline, CDR1 is MNHNY and CDR2 SVGAGI (reference sequence). Between the trimmed V and J ends, which lost 7 bases and 0 bases, there was a span of 10 bases. CDR3 bases: TGTGCCAGCACCGGGGAGAGCTCCTACGAGCAGTACTTC. It codes for CASTGESSYEQYF.

A few counts support this clone. A much larger clone lies a single base off, so this may be a read error. The V and J genes are TRBV9 and TRBJ1-2; 10 bases align to TRBD1. With 2 bases clipped from V and 6 bases from J, the junction kept 4 bases outside the gene matches. There are 14 residues in the CDR3. Looked up from germline, CDR1 is SGDLS and CDR2 is YYNGEE. The CDR3 nucleotides read TGTGCCAGCAGCGTCATCGGGACAGGGGATGGCTACACCTTC. Amino acids: CASSVIGTGDGYTF.

This chain joins TRBV9 and TRBJ2-7; tentatively, D is TRBD1 (6 bases). The V gene's germline CDR1 is SGDLS and CDR2 YYNGEE. The CDR3 totals 15 residues. V was trimmed by 0 bases and J by 4 bases, leaving 14 bases between them. The CDR3: CASSVAPGAQYEQYF. The CDR3 bases are TGTGCCAGCAGCGTAGCTCCAGGGGCCCAATACGAGCAGTACTTC.

The rearrangement uses TRBV6-1 and TRBJ1-4, with TRBD1 matching over 7 bases. CDR1 is MNHNS and CDR2 is SASEGT in the germline V gene. This CDR3 is 14 amino acids long. The junction had 9 bases not matched to a gene; V was cut back by 6 bases and J by 8 bases. DNA of the CDR3: TGTGCCAGCAGGACGGGACAGCCCCACGAAAAACTGTTTTTT. Encoded protein: CASRTGQPHEKLFF.

This clone was seen a single time. The chain joins TRBV7-2 to TRBJ1-2; D gene uncertain. Trimming shortened V by 5 bases and J by 3 bases, and 7 bases separated the two germline ends. Germline V gives CDR1 SGHTA, CDR2 FQGNSA. The CDR3 consists of 12 residues. This chain's CDR3 is CASSNLYYGYTF. The CDR3, as DNA: TGTGCCAGCAGCAACCTATACTATGGCTACACCTTC. Looking up the rest from reference TRBV7-2 and TRBJ1-2 gives the full variable domain: GAGVSQSPSNKVTEKGKDVELRCDPISGHTALYWYRQSLGQGLEFLIYFQGNSAPDKSGLPSDRFSAERTGGSVSTLTIQRTQQEDSAVYLCASSNLYYGYTFGSGTRLTVV.

This rearrangement joins TRBV2 to TRBJ1-1, with a weak D call TRBD1 (6 bases). Germline V gene data show CDR1 as SNHLY and CDR2 as FYNNEI. V lost 8 bases to trimming and J lost 1 base, with 20 bases between them. The CDR3 totals 16 residues. In nucleotides, the CDR3 is TGTGCCAGCCTCAAACGGGGGGCGCGGAAGAACACTGAAGCTTTCTTT. Amino acid sequence: CASLKRGARKNTEAFF.

The chain links TRBV6-1 to TRBJ2-1; 11 positions match TRBD1. Germline values: CDR1 MNHNS, CDR2 SASEGT. The CDR3 runs 16 residues. V lost 6 bases, J lost 7 bases, and 11 bases stayed unmatched. The CDR3 region is CASRELGQGALNEQFF. Here the CDR3 DNA reads TGTGCCAGCAGGGAATTAGGACAGGGGGCTTTGAATGAGCAGTTCTTC.

The chain couples TRBV5-4 to TRBJ1-2; D is unclear. This CDR3 comprises 14 residues. From germline, CDR1 is SGHNT and CDR2 YYREEE (reference sequence). V lost 4 bases and J 1 base, leaving 11 bases between the germline ends. CDR3 protein: CASSLKSSNYGYTF. DNA of the CDR3: TGTGCCAGCAGCCTTAAGTCGAGTAACTATGGCTACACCTTC. The entire variable domain, with the rest obtained from reference TRBV5-4 and TRBJ1-2, is as follows: ETGVTQSPTHLIKTRGQQVTLRCSSQSGHNTVSWYQQALGQGPQFIFQYYREEENGRGNFPPRFSGLQFPNYSSELNVNALELDDSALYLCASSLKSSNYGYTFGSGTRLTVV.

Points on this clone: Distinct nucleotide sequences in the sample also encode this CDR3. The chain combines TRBV6-5 with TRBJ1-1, with D uncertain. Germline CDR1 is MNHEY and CDR2 is SVGAGI. CDR3 length equals 13 residues. V gave up 2 bases and J gave up 1 base, with 5 bases separating them. The CDR3: CASSYGQNTEAFF. The DNA for the CDR3 is TGTGCCAGCAGTTACGGGCAGAACACTGAAGCTTTCTTT.

The chain combines TRBV28 with TRBJ1-5, with D possibly matching TRBD1 (6 bases). Trimming cost V 6 bases and J 7 bases, with 10 bases left between them. CDR1 and CDR2 (germline): MDHEN, SYDVKM. The CDR3 runs 12 residues. Written as DNA, the CDR3 is TGTGCCAGCAGCCAAGGACAGCAGCCCCAGCATTTT. Amino acids: CASSQGQQPQHF.

The chain couples TRBV14 to TRBJ1-1; maybe TRBD1 (5 bases). The V end lost 0 bases, the J end lost 12 bases, and 17 bases lay between the germline ends. The CDR3 spans 14 residues. In germline, CDR1 is SGHDN, CDR2 FVKESK. This CDR3 is CASSQEVGGDGSFF. The CDR3, as DNA: TGTGCCAGCAGCCAAGAAGTCGGAGGGGATGGATCTTTCTTT.

This rearrangement joins TRBV5-6 to TRBJ2-1; D is perhaps TRBD2 (6 bases). Germline assignment: CDR1 SGHDT and CDR2 YYEEEE. The ends were cut back, 6 bases at V and 2 bases at J, with 18 bases in the middle. The CDR3 is made up of 16 amino acids. The CDR3 sequence is CASNGLRRLAYNEQFF. As DNA, the CDR3 is TGTGCCAGCAACGGACTGCGGAGACTAGCCTACAATGAGCAGTTCTTC. The full variable domain, completed using reference TRBV5-6 and TRBJ2-1, is DAGVTQSPTHLIKTRGQQVTLRCSPKSGHDTVSWYQQALGQGPQFIFQYYEEEERQRGNFPDRFSGHQFPNYSSELNVNALLLGDSALYLCASNGLRRLAYNEQFFGPGTRLTVL.

The chain carries TRBV4-1 and TRBJ2-5, with D perhaps assigned TRBD1 or TRBD2 (5 bases each). The germline V gene has CDR1 MGHRA and CDR2 YSYEKL. The CDR3 sequence is 16 residues long. Trimming removed 0 bases at V and 5 bases at J, with 16 bases between. This CDR3 reads CASSQDKDWGMETQYF. The CDR3 DNA reads as TGCGCCAGCAGCCAAGATAAGGACTGGGGGATGGAGACCCAGTACTTC.